A selection of T cell receptor beta chains follows, all from one sample in a study of regulatory T cells in long-lasting Graves disease. A single record per CDR3 protein comes from TCRdb applying MiXCR to the multiplex PCR reads. The sample contains hundreds of thousands of distinct CDR3 sequences, roughly 16% of which appear only once. These data also formed part of another study, on T cells in Graves' hyperthyroidism and ophthalmopathy.

This specimen was peripheral blood mononuclear cells (PBMCs), taken at new diagnosis, from a patient treated with antithyroid drugs. These receptors originate from a woman younger than 45 with Graves disease. CDR3s include the opening cysteine and the closing phenylalanine or tryptophan. D genes are given only for firm matches.

j_call v_call d_call cdr3_aa
TRBJ2-7 TRBV4-1 - CASSRTRGTSYEQYF
TRBJ2-1 TRBV5-1 - CASSPMIRAYNEQFF
TRBJ1-5 TRBV7-2 - CASSLSYNQPQHF
TRBJ2-2 TRBV14 TRBD1 CASSPGQYTGELFF
TRBJ2-7 TRBV27 - CASSLNREVWDEQYF
TRBJ1-1 TRBV18 - CASSPSALGMNTEAFF
TRBJ2-7 TRBV7-2 TRBD2 CASSLWTLGLAAPEQYF
TRBJ1-4 TRBV6-1 - CASGTGSEKLFF
TRBJ1-5 TRBV15 - CATSEPFKGNDQPQHF
TRBJ1-4 TRBV6-2/TRBV6-3 TRBD1 CASTAPLLRGSEKLFF
TRBJ2-4 TRBV7-2 TRBD1 CASSPASGQGNIQYF
TRBJ2-7 TRBV6-1 - CASRSGPSDVYEQYF
TRBJ2-7 TRBV7-9 TRBD2 CASSEWTSGRAYEQYF
TRBJ1-2 TRBV29-1 TRBD1 CSGGSGGGYTF
TRBJ2-4 TRBV28 TRBD1 CASSRTGSKNIQYF
TRBJ1-2 TRBV5-1 - CASSPDRSGYTF
TRBJ2-3 TRBV7-2 - CASSLVRSNTDTQYF
TRBJ1-5 TRBV2 - CASRSDASWQPQHF